This T cell receptor beta chain was retrieved from a study of lymphopenia after photon versus proton radiotherapy. Study-level points and caveats: Larger post-nadir TCR diversity loss correlated inversely with survival in deceased patients. After lymphocyte nadir, photon-treated repertoires showed oligoclonal expansion, especially CD8+ Temra.

Here immunoSEQ multiplex PCR was the method, and the copy in TCRdb shows in-frame clones only, minus some. The table includes tens of thousands of clones, 90% detected once. This CDR3 is 15 amino acids long. Germline values: CDR1 SGHAT, CDR2 FQNNGV. V dropped 6 bases and J dropped 8; count of bases not matched to a gene: 7. Points on this clone: The antigen is undetermined.

The sample consisted of peripheral blood, taken from a patient treated with photon-based radiotherapy. The rearrangement uses TRBV11-2 and TRBJ2-1, with 13 bases identical to TRBD2. This receptor was identified in a woman aged 50 to 60 with cholangiocarcinoma. The CDR3 coding sequence is TGTGCCAGCAGTCAAACTAGCGGGGGGGCCTATGAGCAGTTCTTC. Encoded protein: CASSQTSGGAYEQFF.